This T cell receptor (beta chain) is drawn from a study of blood T cell repertoires in COVID-19. At the level of the study: The United States, Italy and Spain supplied acute and convalescent COVID-19 samples. T cells, B-cell-depleted T cells, or PBMCs provided the cDNA or gDNA that served as material.

The CDR3 is made up of 17 amino acids. CDR1 KGHDR and CDR2 SFDVKD come from the germline V gene. J lost 6 bases, V lost 4 bases, and 12 bases had no gene match. A Seattle source enrolled patients during active infection and followed them longitudinally. Per the study methods: Reference gene primer amplification gave nucleated cell count estimates. Generated by immunoSEQ multiplex PCR, the TCRdb table keeps only in-frame clones and is missing some. D and trimming were read from the DNA, whereas the V and J calls and clone size are those reported in that table. This sample has 250,000 to 350,000 clones, with 85% to 90% found just once. This clone was observed once.

The source is a woman aged 50 to 60 with COVID-19, enrolled during active disease. Sequences were obtained from peripheral blood. The chain recombines TRBV24-1 with TRBJ2-2; 8 bases line up with TRBD2. CDR3 region: CATSENKGLAGAGELFF. CDR3 nucleotide sequence: TGTGCCACCAGTGAGAATAAAGGACTAGCAGGGGCCGGGGAGCTGTTTTTT.